The 14 T cell receptor beta chains reported below all come from one sample, sequenced in a study of T cells in narcolepsy. TCRdb keeps only in-frame clones here, not all; method: immunoSEQ multiplex PCR. The sample records 30,000 or so clones, roughly four fifths being singletons. The sequencing sample was made of CD45RA- memory CD4+ T cells from PBMCs. These receptors were obtained from a human donor with narcolepsy.

In this sample, this clone turned up once. This chain links TRBV4-2 with TRBJ1-2; 8 positions agree with TRBD1. The CDR3 has 16 amino acids. The V and J ends lost 4 bases and 1 base, in that order; junction bases with no gene match: 8. Germline CDR1 and CDR2: LGHNA and YNFKEQ. The CDR3 spells CASSPQRTGSNYGYTF. CDR3 DNA sequence: TGTGCCAGCAGCCCCCAGCGGACAGGGAGTAACTATGGCTACACCTTC.

The rearrangement uses TRBV6-5 and TRBJ2-1; 8 positions agree with TRBD1. The CDR3 runs to 16 residues. Germline V gene lookup returns CDR1 MNHEY and CDR2 SVGAGI. V gave up 4 bases and J gave up 10 bases; unmatched junction bases: 15. In DNA form, the CDR3 reads TGTGCCAGCAGTTTTCAGGACAGGGTTTATTTAGGAGAGCAGTTCTTC. This encodes CASSFQDRVYLGEQFF.

The chain links TRBV19 to TRBJ1-6; D gene uncertain. The CDR3 contains 14 residues. CDR1 and CDR2 (germline): LNHDA, SQIVND (reference sequence). The germline V and J ends were trimmed by 5 bases and 3 bases, with 8 bases remaining between them. CDR3: CASSPKVYNSPLHF. In DNA, the CDR3 is TGTGCCAGTAGTCCGAAGGTCTATAATTCACCCCTCCACTTT.

The rearrangement uses TRBV2 and TRBJ1-1; D might be TRBD1 (5 bases). V lost 4 bases, J lost 1 base, and 13 bases lay in between. CDR1 is SNHLY, CDR2 FYNNEI, per germline. The CDR3 totals 15 residues. The chain's CDR3 is CASSAGTLRNTEAFF. The CDR3 nucleotides read TGTGCCAGCAGTGCTGGGACGTTAAGGAACACTGAAGCTTTCTTT.

V usage is TRBV19 and J usage is TRBJ1-5; 8 bases are a match to TRBD1. The CDR3 extends over 15 amino acids. Germline CDR1 LNHDA, CDR2 SQIVND (reference sequence). The J segment lost 12 bases and the V segment lost 0 bases, leaving 10 bases of the junction unmatched. CDR3 sequence (DNA): TGTGCCAGTAGTATAGAAGGACAGGGTTGGTTTGACCAGCATTTT. Translating gives CASSIEGQGWFDQHF.

This clone was counted between two and nine times. The rearrangement joins TRBV28 to TRBJ1-5; no clear D gene. The germline gives CDR1 MDHEN, CDR2 SYDVKM. The CDR3 contains 12 residues. V lost 8 bases, J lost 0 bases, and 5 bases lay in between. CDR3 sequence reads: CASDGSNQPQHF. DNA of the CDR3: TGTGCCAGCGACGGTAGCAATCAGCCCCAGCATTTT.

DNA of the CDR3: TGTGCCAGCAGTCGTACAGGGGTAGCTAACTATGGCTACACCTTC. This gives the protein CASSRTGVANYGYTF. The V and J genes are TRBV27 and TRBJ1-2, with TRBD1 matching 7 bases. V lost 5 bases and J lost 0; bases outside the gene matches: 6. The CDR3 contains 15 residues. Germline V gives CDR1 MNHEY, CDR2 SMNVEV (reference sequence).

In this sample, this clone turned up once. The rearrangement joins TRBV18 to TRBJ2-4, with D possibly being TRBD1 (5 bases). Germline CDR1 and CDR2: KGHSH and LQKENI. The CDR3 is 15 residues long. Trimming took 2 bases from V and 1 from J, leaving 9 bases between them. CDR3: CASSPYSGAKNIQYF. The CDR3 DNA follows: TGTGCCAGCTCACCATACTCAGGGGCCAAAAACATTCAGTACTTC.

This sequence joins TRBV5-1 and TRBJ2-1; D uncertain. Germline CDR1 and CDR2: SGHRS and YFSETQ. Trimming removed 4 bases from V and 6 bases from J, with 14 bases in between. The CDR3 spans 14 residues. The CDR3 loop is CASSGLTSINEQFF. DNA of the CDR3: TGCGCCAGCAGCGGGCTTACAAGTATCAATGAGCAGTTCTTC.

The gene calls are TRBV11-2 and TRBJ2-2; D ambiguous. V was shortened by 3 bases and J by 6 bases, with 8 bases between the two germline ends. Per the germline V gene, CDR1 is SGHAT and CDR2 is FQNNGV. The CDR3 runs to 13 residues. DNA for the CDR3: TGTGCCAGCAGCTTTAGTAGGTCCGGGGAGCTGTTTTTT. Translated, it gives CASSFSRSGELFF.

The rearrangement uses TRBV2 and TRBJ2-1, with D perhaps matching TRBD1 or TRBD2 (5 bases each). The V gene's germline CDR1 is SNHLY and CDR2 FYNNEI. V was cut by 0 bases and J by 7 bases, with 10 bases left in between. This CDR3 is built from 14 residues. CDR3 sequence: CASSEASRGNEQFF. The CDR3, as DNA: TGTGCCAGCAGTGAAGCATCGAGGGGAAATGAGCAGTTCTTC.

The chain employs TRBV6-6 and TRBJ1-4, with 7 positions matching TRBD1. The CDR3 has 13 residues. The germline V gene encodes CDR1 MNHNY and CDR2 SVGAGI (reference sequence). Germline trimming cut 5 bases from V and 8 bases from J; bases unmatched to any gene: 5. Written as DNA, the CDR3 is TGTGCCAGCAGTGACAGGGTCGCCGAAAAACTGTTTTTT. Translation: CASSDRVAEKLFF.

The chain links TRBV2 to TRBJ2-1; D call uncertain. Germline lookup yields CDR1 SNHLY and CDR2 FYNNEI. V lost 1 base to trimming and J lost 4 bases, with 2 bases between them. The CDR3 length is 12 residues. The CDR3 loop reads CASSEVYNEQFF. CDR3 DNA: TGTGCCAGCAGTGAAGTATACAATGAGCAGTTCTTC.

CDR3 DNA sequence: TGTGCCAGCAGTGAGTCGGGGGTAGGTCGACCCCTCCACTTT. Translating it yields CASSESGVGRPLHF. V gene TRBV2 combines with J gene TRBJ1-6, with a tentative D call TRBD1 (5 bases). Germline V lookup: CDR1 SNHLY, CDR2 FYNNEI. CDR3 length: 14 amino acids. Deletions cut 3 bases from V and 12 bases from J, with 15 bases between.